This T cell receptor beta chain stems from a study of early T cells in non-severe SARS-CoV-2 infection. Study-wide context: Bulk RNA taken from unsorted whole blood was sequenced, leaving chains unpaired.

Findings and limits, study-wide: Matches to VDJdb favored anti-spike CD8 responses and missed private and CD4 specificities.

Individual cDNA molecules carried attached unique molecular identifiers. TCRdb ran MiXCR on the 5' RACE reads and lists one entry per CDR3 protein. Of about 48,000 distinct CDR3 sequences listed, 5.5% to 6.5% are singletons. This clonotype has a count of ten or more. Its specificity is unknown. Unmatched junction bases numbered 19, after V lost 8 bases and J lost 2 bases. CDR1 is WSHSY, CDR2 SAAADI, per germline. CDR3 length: 19 amino acids. The chain couples TRBV10-2 to TRBJ1-3; 9 positions match TRBD1. Sequencing input: whole blood. The sequence derives from an adult who was a healthcare worker with PCR-confirmed SARS-CoV-2 infection or an uninfected control (not recorded which). CDR3 amino acids: CASLPSDLGTGTPGNTIYF. The CDR3 region has the DNA TGCGCCAGCCTACCCTCAGACCTGGGGACAGGGACTCCTGGAAACACCATATATTTT.